This T cell receptor (beta chain) came from a study of OX40 agonist ivuxolimab in advanced cancers. Study background: Partial responses were observed in three patients, of whom one had hepatocellular carcinoma and two had cutaneous melanoma.

The J segment lost 4 bases and the V segment lost 5 bases, leaving 3 bases of the junction unmatched. Per germline, CDR1 SGDLS and CDR2 YYNGEE. The CDR3 is 13 residues long. Findings of the study overall: Also present in some nonresponders was a low level of normalized T-cell clonal expansion.

About this clone: Antigen: not known.

The data were produced by immunoSEQ multiplex PCR, yet TCRdb's version contains in-frame clones alone and is incomplete. The top ten hold 0.25% to 0.3% of the sample, which has tens of thousands of clones, approximately 91% seen once. The clonotype comes from an adult with an advanced solid tumor such as melanoma, head and neck, liver or kidney cancer. V is TRBV9 and J is TRBJ2-3; 8 nucleotides line up with TRBD2. Sequencing used CD4+ or CD8+ T cells sorted from blood, obtained in a trial of the OX40 agonist ivuxolimab. The CDR3 DNA sequence: TGTGCCAGCAGTGCGGGAGGTTCAGATACGCAGTATTTT. Amino acid sequence: CASSAGGSDTQYF. The full variable domain, rest sourced from reference TRBV9 and TRBJ2-3, is DSGVTQTPKHLITATGQRVTLRCSPRSGDLSVYWYQQSLDQGLQFLIQYYNGEERAKGNILERFSAQQFPDLHSELNLSSLELGDSALYFCASSAGGSDTQYFGPGTRLTVL.